This TCR beta chain was recorded in a study of T cell repertoires in cytomegalovirus infection. Across the study: It was the public TCR beta signatures that indicated both CMV infection and matching HLA type. General study points: Identification of carriers of CMV plus the relevant HLA was achieved through cumulative public TCR beta family frequency.

CDR1 SGHTA and CDR2 FQGNSA come from the germline V gene. V gave up 6 bases and J gave up 1 base; unmatched junction bases: 7. The CDR3 loop spans 16 amino acids. TCRdb re-derived calls from the reads in MiXCR, one entry per CDR3 protein. The sample holds around 260,000 distinct CDR3 sequences, roughly 26% seen once. This clonotype was counted between two and nine times. The antigen remains unidentified. The specimen sequenced was PBMCs. The genes are TRBV7-2 and TRBJ2-3; 10 bases are a match to TRBD2. The sequence derives from a human donor in good health (CMV status not recorded). Some clones in this sample may be carry-over from other donors' samples. CDR3 nucleotide sequence: TGTGCCAGCAGTCAAGGTGGACTAGCGGGCACAGATACGCAGTATTTT. The encoded protein is CASSQGGLAGTDTQYF.